A selection of T cell receptor beta chains follows, all from one sample in a study of patients and donors after allogeneic stem cell transplantation. TCRdb itself ran the RT-PCR reads through MiXCR, one entry per CDR3 protein. The sample carries over 350,000 distinct CDR3 sequences, around 16% recorded once. The material sequenced was blood, either unsorted or a sorted T cell fraction (not recorded which). Source of these receptors: a human donor who was either an allogeneic HSCT recipient or a stem cell or donor lymphocyte infusion donor (not recorded which). It is not recorded whose cells these are; they may come from a transplant donor. The CDR3 runs from the conserved cysteine through the conserved F or W. A D gene is named only where the DNA matches it firmly. Clone size is given for some rows only: seen once, a few or many times, or a class if the clone is expanded.

J | size | V | D | CDR3 | DNA
TRBJ2-3 | once | TRBV4-3 | - | CASSQGPHTDTQYF | TGCGCCAGCAGCCAAGGTCCCCACACAGATACGCAGTATTTT
TRBJ1-1 | - | TRBV4-1 | - | CASSRLGFGNTEAFF | TGCGCCAGCAGCCGCCTAGGGTTTGGGAACACTGAAGCTTTCTTT
TRBJ2-1 | - | TRBV20-1 | - | CSAAYFNEQFF | TGCAGTGCCGCCTACTTCAATGAGCAGTTCTTC
TRBJ2-1 | few | TRBV20-1 | - | CSARLVSSYNEQFF | TGCAGTGCCAGACTAGTTAGCTCCTACAATGAGCAGTTCTTC
TRBJ1-5 | - | TRBV27 | - | CASSDGVSNQPQHF | TGTGCCAGCAGCGATGGGGTTAGCAATCAGCCCCAGCATTTT
TRBJ2-2 | few | TRBV5-1 | - | CASRKEPGGTGELFF | TGCGCCAGCAGGAAAGAGCCCGGTGGCACCGGGGAGCTGTTTTTT
TRBJ2-1 | - | TRBV19 | - | CASSIVAGAKEQFF | TGTGCCAGTAGTATCGTGGCGGGGGCCAAAGAGCAGTTCTTC
TRBJ1-1 | - | TRBV12-3/TRBV12-4 | - | CASSLYPPGQVNTEAFF | TGTGCCAGCAGTTTATACCCCCCGGGACAAGTGAACACTGAAGCTTTCTTT
TRBJ2-7 | - | TRBV10-3 | - | CAIRTGSYEQYF | TGTGCCATCCGGACGGGCTCCTACGAGCAGTACTTC
TRBJ1-6 | few | TRBV27 | - | CASGLYEGSLYNSPLHF | TGTGCCAGTGGACTTTATGAGGGGTCCCTTTATAATTCACCCCTCCACTTT
TRBJ2-3 | few | TRBV10-3 | - | CATDDNYDTDTQYF | TGTGCCACCGACGACAACTATGACACAGATACGCAGTATTTT
TRBJ2-3 | - | TRBV29-1 | - | CSVIIADTQYF | TGCAGCGTAATTATAGCAGATACGCAGTATTTT
TRBJ2-5 | - | TRBV20-1 | - | CSAVGQETQYF | TGCAGTGCTGTGGGACAAGAGACCCAGTACTTC
TRBJ2-1 | once | TRBV11-1 | - | CASSLAEIAETGRGVNNEQFF | TGTGCCAGCAGCTTAGCAGAGATAGCCGAGACAGGGAGGGGAGTGAACAATGAGCAGTTCTTC
TRBJ1-1 | - | TRBV6-2/TRBV6-3 | - | CASSFTTGVKIMNTEAFF | TGTGCCAGCAGTTTCACGACGGGAGTTAAGATAATGAACACTGAAGCTTTCTTT
TRBJ1-6 | - | TRBV18 | - | CASSPHSGSPLHF | TGTGCCAGCTCACCACATTCTGGTTCACCCCTCCACTTT
TRBJ2-5 | - | TRBV20-1 | TRBD1 | CSAREDRGETQYF | TGCAGTGCTAGAGAGGACAGGGGAGAGACCCAGTACTTC
TRBJ2-1 | many | TRBV7-9 | TRBD2 | CASSSEREADEQFF | TGTGCCAGCAGCTCAGAGCGGGAGGCCGATGAGCAGTTCTTC
TRBJ2-7 | few | TRBV7-8 | TRBD2 | CASSLARTSGGRNEQYF | TGTGCCAGCAGCTTGGCCAGGACTAGCGGGGGGAGGAACGAGCAGTACTTC
TRBJ2-7 | - | TRBV5-1 | - | CASSFGPMQYF | TGCGCCAGCAGCTTCGGACCCATGCAGTACTTC
TRBJ1-2 | - | TRBV2 | TRBD1 | CASSKTGLNGYTF | TGTGCCAGCAGCAAGACAGGGTTAAATGGCTACACCTTC
TRBJ2-7 | - | TRBV25-1 | - | CASSEYNHEQYF | TGTGCCAGCAGTGAATATAACCACGAGCAGTACTTC
TRBJ2-7 | - | TRBV24-1 | TRBD1 | CATSPGQARGVPYEQYF | TGTGCCACCAGTCCGGGACAGGCCCGCGGAGTCCCCTACGAGCAGTACTTC
TRBJ2-1 | - | TRBV18 | TRBD2 | CASSPRESPRNEQFF | TGTGCCAGCTCACCGCGGGAGTCCCCCCGCAATGAGCAGTTCTTC
TRBJ2-7 | few | TRBV13 | - | CASSLATDRRYEQYF | TGTGCCAGCAGCTTAGCGACTGACAGGCGCTACGAGCAGTACTTC
TRBJ1-3 | few | TRBV4-1 | - | CASSQDRGYSGNTIYF | TGCGCCAGCAGCCAAGATAGGGGTTACTCTGGAAACACCATATATTTT
TRBJ2-2 | few | TRBV9 | TRBD2 | CATTASGTGELFF | TGTGCCACCACGGCTAGCGGAACCGGGGAGCTGTTTTTT
TRBJ2-7 | many | TRBV20-1 | - | CSARRQGNEQYF | TGCAGTGCTAGAAGGCAGGGCAACGAGCAGTACTTC
TRBJ1-5 | - | TRBV5-6 | TRBD1 | CASSLGTVGQPQHF | TGTGCCAGCAGCCTCGGGACAGTGGGACAGCCCCAGCATTTT
TRBJ2-5 | few | TRBV7-7 | - | CASSLADRKETQYF | TGTGCTAGCAGCTTAGCGGATCGTAAAGAGACCCAGTACTTC
TRBJ1-5 | many | TRBV20-1 | - | CSASPSNQPQHF | TGCAGTGCTAGTCCTAGCAATCAGCCCCAGCATTTT
TRBJ1-5 | few | TRBV6-1 | - | CASSENGHQPQHF | TGTGCCAGCAGTGAAAACGGTCATCAGCCCCAGCATTTT
TRBJ2-3 | many | TRBV6-5 | - | CASSYHSSDTQYF | TGTGCCAGCAGTTACCACAGCTCAGATACGCAGTATTTT
TRBJ2-3 | - | TRBV24-1 | - | CATSDFPDTQYF | TGTGCCACCAGTGATTTTCCAGATACGCAGTATTTT
TRBJ2-7 | - | TRBV12-5 | TRBD2 | CASRPSGTIYEQYF | TGTGCTAGTCGACCTAGCGGAACCATCTACGAGCAGTACTTC
TRBJ2-3 | - | TRBV4-1 | - | CASSQERGWGTDTQYF | TGCGCCAGCAGCCAAGAAAGGGGGTGGGGGACAGATACGCAGTATTTT
TRBJ2-1 | many | TRBV7-9 | TRBD2 | CASSSGLARNEQFF | TGTGCCAGCAGCTCGGGACTAGCGAGGAATGAGCAGTTCTTC
TRBJ2-7 | many | TRBV29-1 | - | CSVGGLRNEQYF | TGCAGCGTTGGAGGCCTCCGTAACGAGCAGTACTTC
TRBJ2-3 | few | TRBV7-7 | - | CASSPGRPSTDTQYF | TGTGCCAGCAGCCCAGGACGGCCTAGCACAGATACGCAGTATTTT
TRBJ2-1 | - | TRBV25-1 | TRBD1 | CASKKTGGLSNEQFF | TGTGCCAGCAAGAAAACAGGGGGCTTAAGTAATGAGCAGTTCTTC
TRBJ1-1 | - | TRBV4-3 | - | CASSQDSGGLNTEAFF | TGCGCCAGCAGCCAAGATTCCGGCGGATTAAACACTGAAGCTTTCTTT
TRBJ1-1 | - | TRBV19 | - | CASSIGQYTEAFF | TGTGCCAGTAGTATTGGACAGTACACTGAAGCTTTCTTT
TRBJ1-1 | many | TRBV20-1 | - | CSAPRAEAFF | TGCAGTGCCCCAAGGGCTGAAGCTTTCTTT